This T cell receptor (beta chain) was captured by sequencing in a study of blood T cell repertoires in COVID-19. Across the study: T cells, B-cell-depleted T cells, or PBMCs supplied cDNA or gDNA.

V dropped 4 bases and J dropped 5; count of bases not matched to a gene: 13. Germline CDR1 reads LNHDA; CDR2 reads SQIVND (reference sequence). This CDR3 has 18 amino acids. Measured with immunoSEQ multiplex PCR; TCRdb has only the in-frame clones, and not every one. The sample includes some 350,000 clones, roughly 84% of them seen just once. The sample taken for sequencing was PBMCs or T cells enriched from blood (not recorded which). The rearrangement uses TRBV19 and TRBJ1-5; TRBD1 matches at 11 bases. The receptor comes from a young woman who had recovered from COVID-19. CDR3 nucleotides: TGTGCCAGTAGTAAAAAAGGACAGGGGGCCAATATTCATCAGCCCCAGCATTTT. Translating it yields CASSKKGQGANIHQPQHF.